This note documents a single TCR beta chain sequence. This sample was taken from a study of HIV-infected children after antiretroviral therapy interruption. RNA-based 3' RACE libraries used unique molecular identifiers. TCRdb passed the 3' RACE reads through MiXCR, listing each CDR3 protein once. This table holds around 50,000 distinct CDR3 sequences, around 4% found once. The germline V gene has CDR1 SQVTM and CDR2 ANQGSEA. The germline V and J ends were trimmed by 7 bases and 7 bases, with 16 bases remaining between them. The CDR3 totals 12 residues. This sample's treatment: PENTA 11 planned treatment interruption arm or continuous ART arm. Participants had taken at least three-drug ART for at least 24 weeks.

This sample comprised CD45RA+ CD4+ T cells from PBMCs, pooled from several time points, obtained from a donor given antiretroviral therapy, either interrupted or continuous. Subset given: naive CD4+ CD45RA+ CD45RO- T cells. This receptor was taken from a pool of human donors with HIV. This chain connects TRBV29-1 to TRBJ1-1; TRBD1 might be the D (5 bases). This CDR3 is CSGSEGRGEAFF. The CDR3 DNA sequence: TGCAGCGGGAGCGAGGGAAGGGGTGAAGCTTTCTTT.